A single sample gave rise to the 3 T cell receptor beta chains below, sequenced in a study of beta chain features in type 1 diabetes. Investigators reverse transcribed all isolated RNA, so they sequenced expressed TCRB transcripts. Measured with immunoSEQ multiplex PCR; TCRdb has only the in-frame clones, and not every one. The table shows 250,000 to 300,000 clones, with about 7.8% occurring only once. Sequenced: central memory CD4+ T cells from blood. All receptors derive from a woman aged 18-29 years in good health.

The chain employs TRBV28 and TRBJ2-6; 7 bases line up with TRBD1. The V gene end was trimmed by 5 bases and the J gene end by 1 base; junction bases not matched to a gene: 8. Germline CDR1 and CDR2: MDHEN and SYDVKM. This CDR3 has 17 amino acids. In DNA, the CDR3 is TGTGCCAGCAGTCCTTATTCGACAGGGTCTGGGGCCAACGTCCTGACTTTC. Protein sequence: CASSPYSTGSGANVLTF. The whole variable domain, filled in from reference TRBV28 and TRBJ2-6, reads DVKVTQSSRYLVKRTGEKVFLECVQDMDHENMFWYRQDPGLGLRLIYFSYDVKMKEKGDIPEGYSVSREKKERFSLILESASTNQTSMYLCASSPYSTGSGANVLTFGAGSRLTVL.

This clone was counted only a few times. The chain uses TRBV4-1 and TRBJ1-2; D possibly corresponds to TRBD1 (5 bases). Germline V lookup: CDR1 MGHRA, CDR2 YSYEKL. With 4 bases removed from V and 5 bases from J, the gap between germline ends came to 14 bases. The CDR3 length is 14 residues. In DNA form, the CDR3 reads TGCGCCAGCAGCCGGGACTCGGATGGGTATGGCTACACCTTC. It specifies CASSRDSDGYGYTF.

Comment on this clone: One junction end does not reproduce the germline sequence, and a read error may be involved. The chain couples TRBV10-3 to TRBJ2-7; maybe TRBD2 (6 bases). The germline V gene has CDR1 ENHRY and CDR2 SYGVKD. CDR3 length: 14 residues. The CDR3 spells CASSLRRGDYEQYF. The CDR3 DNA sequence: TGTGCCAGCAGTTTAAGGCGGGGCGACTACGAGCAGTACTTC.